This T cell receptor (beta chain) derives from a study of blood T cell repertoires in COVID-19. Study-level background: From T cells, B-cell-depleted T cells, or PBMCs came the material, which was cDNA or gDNA.

Per the original methods: Amplification from reference gene primers served as the basis for estimated nucleated cell counts. Assay used: immunoSEQ multiplex PCR; TCRdb lists only in-frame clones, some missing. That table furnishes V, J and clone size, whereas the DNA furnished D and trimming. Of some 160,000 clones listed, 70% to 90% are singletons. Germline-derived CDR1 and CDR2 are SEHNR and FQNEAQ (reference sequence). The V and J ends lost 5 bases and 4 bases, in that order; junction bases with no gene match: 16. CDR3 length equals 17 residues. The genes are TRBV7-9 and TRBJ1-2, with 7 bases identical to TRBD1. The sample was peripheral blood. This clonotype originated in a man in his 60s with acute or convalescent COVID-19. The CDR3 is CASSQADLRGQIYGYTF. CDR3 DNA sequence: TGTGCCAGCAGCCAAGCGGACCTCAGGGGACAGATCTATGGCTACACCTTC.